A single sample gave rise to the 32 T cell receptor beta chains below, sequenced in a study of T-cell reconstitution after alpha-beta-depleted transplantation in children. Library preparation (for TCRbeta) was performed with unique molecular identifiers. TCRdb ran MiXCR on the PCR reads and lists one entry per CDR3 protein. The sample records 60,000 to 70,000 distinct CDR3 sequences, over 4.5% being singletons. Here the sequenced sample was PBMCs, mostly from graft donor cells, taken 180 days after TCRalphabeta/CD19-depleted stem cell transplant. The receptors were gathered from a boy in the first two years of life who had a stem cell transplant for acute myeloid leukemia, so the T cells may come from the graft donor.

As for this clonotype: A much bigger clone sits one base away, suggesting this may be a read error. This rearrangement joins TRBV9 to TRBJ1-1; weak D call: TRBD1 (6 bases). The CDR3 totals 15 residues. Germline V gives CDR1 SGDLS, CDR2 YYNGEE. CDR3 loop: CAGSVGGPTNTEAFF. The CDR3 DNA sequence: TGTGCCGGCAGCGTAGGGGGACCCACGAACACTGAAGCTTTCTTT.

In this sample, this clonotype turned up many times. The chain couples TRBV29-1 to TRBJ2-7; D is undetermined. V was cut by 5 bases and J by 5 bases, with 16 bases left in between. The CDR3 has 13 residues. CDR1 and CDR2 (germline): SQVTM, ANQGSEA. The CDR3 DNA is TGCAGCGTTTTATCTCAAGGAGAACACGAGCAGTACTTC. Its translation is CSVLSQGEHEQYF.

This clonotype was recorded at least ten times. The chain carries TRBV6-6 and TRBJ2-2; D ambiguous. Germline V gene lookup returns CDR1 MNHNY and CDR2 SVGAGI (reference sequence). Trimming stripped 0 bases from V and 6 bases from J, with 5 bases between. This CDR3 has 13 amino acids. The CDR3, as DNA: TGTGCCAGCAGTTACTCGATAGCCGGGGAGCTGTTTTTT. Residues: CASSYSIAGELFF.

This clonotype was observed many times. The CDR3 bases are TGTGCCAGCAGCTTAGATGTGTATCCGAAGGGTACAAGGGACTACGAGCAGTACGTC. It translates to CASSLDVYPKGTRDYEQYV. This chain links TRBV11-2 with TRBJ2-7; D is uncertain. The CDR3 is 19 residues long. Germline V gives CDR1 SGHAT, CDR2 FQNNGV. V dropped 0 bases and J dropped 3 bases, with 24 bases sitting between them.

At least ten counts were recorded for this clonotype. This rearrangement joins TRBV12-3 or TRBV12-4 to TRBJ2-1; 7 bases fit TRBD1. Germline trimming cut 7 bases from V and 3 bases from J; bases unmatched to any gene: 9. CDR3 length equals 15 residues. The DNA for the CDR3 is TGTGCCAGCACCATAAGGGGGCAGGGCTACAATGAGCAGTTCTTC. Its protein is CASTIRGQGYNEQFF.

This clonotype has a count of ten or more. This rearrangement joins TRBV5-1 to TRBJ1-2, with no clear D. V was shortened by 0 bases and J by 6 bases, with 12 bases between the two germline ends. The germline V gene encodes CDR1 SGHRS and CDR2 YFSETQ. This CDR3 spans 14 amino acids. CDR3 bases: TGCGCCAGCAGCTTGGCCAAAGTCACGGATGGCTACACCTTC. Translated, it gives CASSLAKVTDGYTF.

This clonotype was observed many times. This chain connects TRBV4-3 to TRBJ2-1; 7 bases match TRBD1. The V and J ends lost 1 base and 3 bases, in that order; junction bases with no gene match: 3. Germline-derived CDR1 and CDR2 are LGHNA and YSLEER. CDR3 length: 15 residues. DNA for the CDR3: TGCGCCAGCAGCCAAGGGACAGGCCACTACAATGAGCAGTTCTTC. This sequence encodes CASSQGTGHYNEQFF.

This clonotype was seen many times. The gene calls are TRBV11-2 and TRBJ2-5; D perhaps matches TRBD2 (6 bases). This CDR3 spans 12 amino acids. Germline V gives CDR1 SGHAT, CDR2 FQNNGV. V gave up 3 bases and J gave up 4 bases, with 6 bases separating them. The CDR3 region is CASSFSGETQYF. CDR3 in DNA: TGTGCCAGCAGCTTTAGCGGAGAGACCCAGTACTTC. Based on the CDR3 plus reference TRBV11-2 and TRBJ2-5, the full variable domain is EAGVAQSPRYKIIEKRQSVAFWCNPISGHATLYWYQQILGQGPKLLIQFQNNGVVDDSQLPKDRFSAERLKGVDSTLKIQPAKLEDSAVYLCASSFSGETQYFGPGTRLLVL.

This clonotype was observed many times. CDR3 DNA: TGTGCCAGCCCTCCCCCGGGACACTCTCAAGAGACCCAGTACTTC. The encoded protein is CASPPPGHSQETQYF. This rearrangement joins TRBV7-9 to TRBJ2-5; tentative D call: TRBD1 (6 bases). The CDR3 contains 15 residues. Germline V gene sequence: CDR1 SEHNR, CDR2 FQNEAQ (reference sequence). V shed 8 bases and J shed 2 bases, with 18 bases lying between them. Looking up the rest from reference TRBV7-9 and TRBJ2-5 gives the full variable domain: DTGVSQNPRHKITKRGQNVTFRCDPISEHNRLYWYRQTLGQGPEFLTYFQNEAQLEKSRLLSDRFSAERPKGSFSTLEIQRTEQGDSAMYLCASPPPGHSQETQYFGPGTRLLVL.

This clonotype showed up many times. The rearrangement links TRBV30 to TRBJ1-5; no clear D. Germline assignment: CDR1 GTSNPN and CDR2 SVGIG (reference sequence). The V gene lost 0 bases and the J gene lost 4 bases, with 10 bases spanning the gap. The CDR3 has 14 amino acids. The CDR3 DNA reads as TGTGCCTGGAGTGTATACAACTTTAATCAGCCCCAGCATTTT. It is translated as CAWSVYNFNQPQHF.

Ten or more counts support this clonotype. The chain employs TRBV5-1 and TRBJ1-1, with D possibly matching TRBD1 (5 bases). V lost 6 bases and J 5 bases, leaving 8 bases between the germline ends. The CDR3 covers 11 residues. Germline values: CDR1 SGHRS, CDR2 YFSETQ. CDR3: CASNGGTEAFF. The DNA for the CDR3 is TGCGCCAGCAATGGGGGGACTGAAGCTTTCTTT. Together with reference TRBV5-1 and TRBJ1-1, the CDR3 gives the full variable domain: KAGVTQTPRYLIKTRGQQVTLSCSPISGHRSVSWYQQTPGQGLQFLFEYFSETQRNKGNFPGRFSGRQFSNSRSEMNVSTLELGDSALYLCASNGGTEAFFGQGTRLTVV.

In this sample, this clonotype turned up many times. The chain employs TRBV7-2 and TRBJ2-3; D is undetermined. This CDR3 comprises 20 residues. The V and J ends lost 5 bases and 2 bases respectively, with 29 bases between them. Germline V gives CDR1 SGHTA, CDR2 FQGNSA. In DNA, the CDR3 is TGTGCCAGCAGCGCCTTCCTTGATGTGGTGGGGAACGGATTCACAGATACGCAGTATTTT. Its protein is CASSAFLDVVGNGFTDTQYF.

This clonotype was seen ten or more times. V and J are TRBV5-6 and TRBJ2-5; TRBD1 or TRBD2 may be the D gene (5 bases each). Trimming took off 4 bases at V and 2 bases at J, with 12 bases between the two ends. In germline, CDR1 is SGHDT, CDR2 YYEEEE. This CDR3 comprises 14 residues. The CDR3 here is CASSLRGHQETQYF. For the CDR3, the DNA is TGTGCCAGCAGCCTGAGGGGCCATCAAGAGACCCAGTACTTC.

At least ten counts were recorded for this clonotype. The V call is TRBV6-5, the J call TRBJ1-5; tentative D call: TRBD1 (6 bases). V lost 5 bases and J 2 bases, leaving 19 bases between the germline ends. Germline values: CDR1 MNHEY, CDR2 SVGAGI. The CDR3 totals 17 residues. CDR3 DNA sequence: TGTGCCAGCAGTCCCACCTCGGGGGCCTGGCGCAATCAGCCCCAGCATTTT. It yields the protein CASSPTSGAWRNQPQHF.

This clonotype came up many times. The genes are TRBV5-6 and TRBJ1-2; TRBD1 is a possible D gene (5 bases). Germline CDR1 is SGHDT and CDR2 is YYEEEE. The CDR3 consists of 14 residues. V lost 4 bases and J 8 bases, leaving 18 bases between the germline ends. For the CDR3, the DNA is TGTGCCAGCAGCCCGGGACTCCAAAAGGAGGGCTACACCTTC. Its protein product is CASSPGLQKEGYTF.

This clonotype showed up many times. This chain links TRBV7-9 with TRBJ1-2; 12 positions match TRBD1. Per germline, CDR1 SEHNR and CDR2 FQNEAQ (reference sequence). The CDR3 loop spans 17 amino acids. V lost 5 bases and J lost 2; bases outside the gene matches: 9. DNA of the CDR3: TGTGCCAGCAGCCTGGGACAGGGGGCGGTTGGCAACTATGGCTACACCTTC. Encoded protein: CASSLGQGAVGNYGYTF.

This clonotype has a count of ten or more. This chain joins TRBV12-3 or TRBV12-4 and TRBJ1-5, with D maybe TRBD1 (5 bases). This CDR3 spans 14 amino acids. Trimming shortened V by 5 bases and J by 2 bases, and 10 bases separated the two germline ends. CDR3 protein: CASSGGVGNQPQHF. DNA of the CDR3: TGTGCCAGCAGTGGGGGGGTTGGCAATCAGCCCCAGCATTTT.

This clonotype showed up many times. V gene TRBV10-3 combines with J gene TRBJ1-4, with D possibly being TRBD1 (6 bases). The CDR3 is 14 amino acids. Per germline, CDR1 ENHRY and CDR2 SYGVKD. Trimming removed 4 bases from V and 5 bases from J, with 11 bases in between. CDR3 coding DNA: TGTGCCATCAGTGGGACAGAAGGGAATGAAAAACTGTTTTTT. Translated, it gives CAISGTEGNEKLFF.

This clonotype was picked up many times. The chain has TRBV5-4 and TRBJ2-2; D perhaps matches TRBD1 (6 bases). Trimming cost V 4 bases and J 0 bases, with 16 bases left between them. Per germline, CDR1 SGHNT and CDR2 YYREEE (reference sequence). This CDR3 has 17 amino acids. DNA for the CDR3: TGTGCCAGCAGCCCTTTGACAGGCCCCACGAACACCGGGGAGCTGTTTTTT. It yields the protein CASSPLTGPTNTGELFF.

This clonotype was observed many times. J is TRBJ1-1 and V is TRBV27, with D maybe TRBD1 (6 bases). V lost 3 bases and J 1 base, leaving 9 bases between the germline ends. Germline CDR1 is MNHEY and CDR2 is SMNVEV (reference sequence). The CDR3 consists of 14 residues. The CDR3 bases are TGTGCCAGCAGTTTTGGGGGCTCGAACACTGAAGCTTTCTTT. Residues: CASSFGGSNTEAFF.

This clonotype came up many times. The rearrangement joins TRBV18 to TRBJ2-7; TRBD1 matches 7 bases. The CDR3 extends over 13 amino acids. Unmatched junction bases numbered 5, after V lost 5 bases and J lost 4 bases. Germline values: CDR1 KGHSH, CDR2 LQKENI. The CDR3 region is CASSIGQVYEQYF. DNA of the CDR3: TGTGCCAGCTCAATAGGACAGGTATACGAGCAGTACTTC.

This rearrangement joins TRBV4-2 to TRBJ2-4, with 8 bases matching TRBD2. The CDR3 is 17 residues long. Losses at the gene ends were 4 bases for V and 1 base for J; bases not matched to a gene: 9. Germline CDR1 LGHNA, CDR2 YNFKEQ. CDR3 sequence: CASSPTPGLEAKNIQYF. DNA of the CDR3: TGTGCCAGCAGCCCGACCCCGGGACTAGAGGCCAAAAACATTCAGTACTTC.

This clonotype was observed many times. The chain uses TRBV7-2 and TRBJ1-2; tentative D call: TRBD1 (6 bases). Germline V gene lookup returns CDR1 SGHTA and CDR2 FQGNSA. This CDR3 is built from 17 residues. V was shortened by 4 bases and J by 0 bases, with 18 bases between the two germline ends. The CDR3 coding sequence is TGTGCCAGCAGCTCTTACGGGGGGCGTAAAGCTAACTATGGCTACACCTTC. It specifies CASSSYGGRKANYGYTF.

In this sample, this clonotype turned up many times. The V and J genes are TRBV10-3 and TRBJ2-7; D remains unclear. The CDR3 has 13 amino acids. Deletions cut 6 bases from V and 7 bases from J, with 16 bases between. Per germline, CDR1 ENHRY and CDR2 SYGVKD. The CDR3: CAISPDLKLEQYF. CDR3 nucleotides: TGTGCCATCAGCCCCGACCTCAAACTTGAGCAGTACTTC.

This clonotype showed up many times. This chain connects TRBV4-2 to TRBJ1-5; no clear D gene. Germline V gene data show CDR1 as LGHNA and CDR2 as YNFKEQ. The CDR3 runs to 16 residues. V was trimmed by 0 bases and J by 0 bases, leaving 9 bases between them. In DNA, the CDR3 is TGTGCCAGCAGCCAAGAAGGCGATTATAGCAATCAGCCCCAGCATTTT. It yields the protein CASSQEGDYSNQPQHF.

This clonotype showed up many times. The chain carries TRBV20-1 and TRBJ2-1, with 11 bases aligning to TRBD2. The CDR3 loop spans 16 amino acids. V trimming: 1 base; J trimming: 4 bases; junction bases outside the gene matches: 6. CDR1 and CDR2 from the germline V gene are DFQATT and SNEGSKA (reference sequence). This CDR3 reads CSARGTSGLPYNEQFF. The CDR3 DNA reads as TGCAGTGCTAGAGGGACTAGCGGGCTCCCGTACAATGAGCAGTTCTTC.

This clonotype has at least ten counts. CDR3 sequence reads: CASSQALLAGGSNGELFF. The CDR3 DNA follows: TGCGCCAGCAGCCAAGCACTACTAGCGGGGGGAAGTAACGGGGAGCTGTTTTTT. The chain employs TRBV4-1 and TRBJ2-2; 12 bases line up with TRBD2. J was trimmed by 7 bases and V by 1 base; bases with no gene match: 10. Germline V gene data show CDR1 as MGHRA and CDR2 as YSYEKL. The CDR3 has 18 residues.

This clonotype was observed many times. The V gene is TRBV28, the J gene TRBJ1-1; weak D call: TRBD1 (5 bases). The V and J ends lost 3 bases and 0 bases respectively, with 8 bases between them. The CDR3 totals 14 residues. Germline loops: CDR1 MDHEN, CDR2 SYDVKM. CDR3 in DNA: TGTGCCAGCAGTTTCCCCAGGGTGAACACTGAAGCTTTCTTT. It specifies CASSFPRVNTEAFF. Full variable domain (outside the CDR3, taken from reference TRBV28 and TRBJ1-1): DVKVTQSSRYLVKRTGEKVFLECVQDMDHENMFWYRQDPGLGLRLIYFSYDVKMKEKGDIPEGYSVSREKKERFSLILESASTNQTSMYLCASSFPRVNTEAFFGQGTRLTVV.

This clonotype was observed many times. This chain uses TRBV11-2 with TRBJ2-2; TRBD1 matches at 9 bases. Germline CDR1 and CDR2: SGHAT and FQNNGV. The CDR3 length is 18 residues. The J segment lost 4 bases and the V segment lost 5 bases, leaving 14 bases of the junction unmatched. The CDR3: CASSLGSWGQGSTGELFF. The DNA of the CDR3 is TGTGCCAGCAGCCTAGGGAGTTGGGGACAGGGAAGCACCGGGGAGCTGTTTTTT. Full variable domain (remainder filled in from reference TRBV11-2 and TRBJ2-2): EAGVAQSPRYKIIEKRQSVAFWCNPISGHATLYWYQQILGQGPKLLIQFQNNGVVDDSQLPKDRFSAERLKGVDSTLKIQPAKLEDSAVYLCASSLGSWGQGSTGELFFGEGSRLTVL.

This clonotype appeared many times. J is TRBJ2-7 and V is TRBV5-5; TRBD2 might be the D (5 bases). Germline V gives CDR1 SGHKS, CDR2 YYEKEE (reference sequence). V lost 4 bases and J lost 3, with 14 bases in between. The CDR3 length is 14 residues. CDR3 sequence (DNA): TGTGCCAGCAGCCCAGAGGGCACTTACTACGAGCAGTACTTC. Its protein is CASSPEGTYYEQYF.

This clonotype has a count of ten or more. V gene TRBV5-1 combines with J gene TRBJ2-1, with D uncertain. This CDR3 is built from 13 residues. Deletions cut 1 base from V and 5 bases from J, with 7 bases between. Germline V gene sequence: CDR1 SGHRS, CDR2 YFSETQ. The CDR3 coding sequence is TGCGCCAGCAGCTTGTCCAGAGACAATGAGCAGTTCTTC. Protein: CASSLSRDNEQFF. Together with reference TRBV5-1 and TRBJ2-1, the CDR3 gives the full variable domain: KAGVTQTPRYLIKTRGQQVTLSCSPISGHRSVSWYQQTPGQGLQFLFEYFSETQRNKGNFPGRFSGRQFSNSRSEMNVSTLELGDSALYLCASSLSRDNEQFFGPGTRLTVL.

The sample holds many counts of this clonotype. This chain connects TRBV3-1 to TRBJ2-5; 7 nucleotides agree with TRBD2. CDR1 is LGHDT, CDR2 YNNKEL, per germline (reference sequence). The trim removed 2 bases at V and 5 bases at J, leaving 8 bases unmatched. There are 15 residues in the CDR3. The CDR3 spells CASSQWAGGGETQYF. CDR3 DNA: TGTGCCAGCAGCCAATGGGCCGGGGGAGGGGAGACCCAGTACTTC.